The rows below give T cell receptor beta chains drawn from one sample of a study of T cell changes during pregnancy in multiple sclerosis. TCRdb's table, derived via immunoSEQ multiplex PCR, lists solely in-frame clones and lacks some. Of tens of thousands of clones in the sample, less than 95% were seen once. Specimen: peripheral blood, collected in the second trimester of pregnancy. Source of these receptors: a female donor in good health, enrolled as a control in a pregnancy study. Each CDR3 is given with its conserved first and last residue. Fields, in order: J gene, V gene, D gene, clone size, CDR3 length, CDR3 DNA, CDR3 protein. D genes are given only for firm matches. The listing skips clone size in some rows; elsewhere it reads once, few, many or a size class.

j_call: TRBJ1-2; v_call: TRBV4-2; d_call: TRBD1; clone_size: -; cdr3_length: 12; cdr3_nt: TGTGCCATAAAAGGGGGCCCTTATGGCTACACCTTC; cdr3_aa: CAIKGGPYGYTF
j_call: TRBJ2-7; v_call: TRBV10-3; d_call: -; clone_size: -; cdr3_length: 14; cdr3_nt: TGTGCCATCAGGACCGGGGGTGTCGCCTACGAGCAGTACTTC; cdr3_aa: CAIRTGGVAYEQYF
j_call: TRBJ1-1; v_call: TRBV7-6; d_call: -; clone_size: -; cdr3_length: 14; cdr3_nt: TGTGCCAGCAGCTTATATTCCTTCGGGGGAGAAGCTTTCTTT; cdr3_aa: CASSLYSFGGEAFF
j_call: TRBJ1-2; v_call: TRBV7-8; d_call: -; clone_size: -; cdr3_length: 13; cdr3_nt: TGTGCCAGCAGCTTAGATTTGGGCTCGGGCTACACCTTC; cdr3_aa: CASSLDLGSGYTF
j_call: TRBJ2-1; v_call: TRBV29-1; d_call: TRBD1; clone_size: -; cdr3_length: 16; cdr3_nt: TGCAGCGGCTTCACTTCGGACAGGGGAGACTACAATGAGCAGTTCTTC; cdr3_aa: CSGFTSDRGDYNEQFF
j_call: TRBJ1-6; v_call: TRBV7-2; d_call: -; clone_size: -; cdr3_length: 15; cdr3_nt: TGTGCCAGCAGCTCCCGGGACACCTTTTCCATCCCCCTCCACTTT; cdr3_aa: CASSSRDTFSIPLHF
j_call: TRBJ1-2; v_call: TRBV2; d_call: TRBD1; clone_size: -; cdr3_length: 21; cdr3_nt: TGTGCCAGCCCCATACGGATTGTTGTGCAGGGGGCCCCCCTGAGTAACTATGGCTACACCTTC; cdr3_aa: CASPIRIVVQGAPLSNYGYTF
j_call: TRBJ2-1; v_call: TRBV2; d_call: -; clone_size: -; cdr3_length: 13; cdr3_nt: TGTGCCAGCAGACTTGACACCTACAATGAGCAGTTCTTC; cdr3_aa: CASRLDTYNEQFF
j_call: TRBJ2-3; v_call: TRBV19; d_call: TRBD1; clone_size: once; cdr3_length: 14; cdr3_nt: TGTGCCACCCAGACAGGGGGCTACGCAGATACGCAGTATTTT; cdr3_aa: CATQTGGYADTQYF
j_call: TRBJ2-5; v_call: TRBV5-1; d_call: -; clone_size: once; cdr3_length: 14; cdr3_nt: TGCGCCAGCAGCTTGGGACACCAAAAAGAGACCCAGTACTTC; cdr3_aa: CASSLGHQKETQYF
j_call: TRBJ2-7; v_call: TRBV7-2; d_call: TRBD1; clone_size: -; cdr3_length: 15; cdr3_nt: TGTGCCAGCAGCTTAGAGATGGGACAGGGGGGCGAGCAGTACTTC; cdr3_aa: CASSLEMGQGGEQYF
j_call: TRBJ2-1; v_call: TRBV6-5; d_call: -; clone_size: -; cdr3_length: 13; cdr3_nt: TGTGCCAGCAGTCGTTACACCTACAATGAGCAGTTCTTC; cdr3_aa: CASSRYTYNEQFF
j_call: TRBJ2-2; v_call: TRBV25-1; d_call: TRBD1; clone_size: -; cdr3_length: 14; cdr3_nt: TGTGCCAGCCAGGGGACAGGGGTCACCGGGGAGCTGTTTTTT; cdr3_aa: CASQGTGVTGELFF
j_call: TRBJ2-7; v_call: TRBV15; d_call: -; clone_size: -; cdr3_length: 12; cdr3_nt: TGTGCCACCAGCAGAGACGACACAGGTCGGTACTTC; cdr3_aa: CATSRDDTGRYF
j_call: TRBJ2-1; v_call: TRBV30; d_call: -; clone_size: -; cdr3_length: 12; cdr3_nt: TGTGCCTGTGGGAGCTCCTACAATGAGCAGTTCTTC; cdr3_aa: CACGSSYNEQFF
j_call: TRBJ2-5; v_call: TRBV7-9; d_call: -; clone_size: -; cdr3_length: 14; cdr3_nt: TGTGCCACCGCAGCGGGCCGGTGGGGAGAGACCCAGTACTTC; cdr3_aa: CATAAGRWGETQYF
j_call: TRBJ2-1; v_call: TRBV9; d_call: -; clone_size: -; cdr3_length: 15; cdr3_nt: TGTGCCAGCAGCTCTCTGGGGAGCGGTTCTAGGGAGCAGTTCTTC; cdr3_aa: CASSSLGSGSREQFF
j_call: TRBJ2-5; v_call: TRBV6-6; d_call: -; clone_size: -; cdr3_length: 14; cdr3_nt: TGTGCCAGCAGTTATGTGGCGGTACAAGAGACCCAGTACTTC; cdr3_aa: CASSYVAVQETQYF
j_call: TRBJ1-2; v_call: TRBV2; d_call: TRBD1; clone_size: few; cdr3_length: 12; cdr3_nt: TGTGCCATTACACAGGGGGCGTCTGGCTACACCTTC; cdr3_aa: CAITQGASGYTF
j_call: TRBJ2-5; v_call: TRBV11-2; d_call: -; clone_size: -; cdr3_length: 14; cdr3_nt: TGTGCCAGCAGCTTACAGGGTTTGCAAGAGACCCAGTACTTC; cdr3_aa: CASSLQGLQETQYF
j_call: TRBJ2-1; v_call: TRBV19; d_call: TRBD1; clone_size: -; cdr3_length: 15; cdr3_nt: TGTGCCAGTAGCCCCCTAATGGGACAGGGGACTACAGGGTTCTTC; cdr3_aa: CASSPLMGQGTTGFF
j_call: TRBJ2-1; v_call: TRBV2; d_call: TRBD2; clone_size: -; cdr3_length: 14; cdr3_nt: TGTGCCAGCATGGGCCTAGCGGGAGACAATGAGCAGTTCTTC; cdr3_aa: CASMGLAGDNEQFF
j_call: TRBJ1-5; v_call: TRBV7-8; d_call: -; clone_size: -; cdr3_length: 17; cdr3_nt: TGTGCCAGCACCGCCCTCTCCCAGGGATTAAGCAATCAGCCCCAGCATTTT; cdr3_aa: CASTALSQGLSNQPQHF
j_call: TRBJ2-1; v_call: TRBV4-1; d_call: -; clone_size: -; cdr3_length: 15; cdr3_nt: TGCGCCAGCAGCCTATCTAGCGCCCCGTACAATGAGCAGTTCTTC; cdr3_aa: CASSLSSAPYNEQFF
j_call: TRBJ2-3; v_call: TRBV7-3; d_call: TRBD2; clone_size: -; cdr3_length: 18; cdr3_nt: TGTGCCAGCAGCTCAAAACGGGGACTAGCGGGGTCCACAGATACGCAGTATTTT; cdr3_aa: CASSSKRGLAGSTDTQYF
j_call: TRBJ1-4; v_call: TRBV9; d_call: TRBD1; clone_size: -; cdr3_length: 16; cdr3_nt: TGTGCCAGCAGCCCCGACCTCAGGGGGAGGAATGAAAAACTGTTTTTT; cdr3_aa: CASSPDLRGRNEKLFF
j_call: TRBJ1-1; v_call: TRBV7-9; d_call: -; clone_size: -; cdr3_length: 13; cdr3_nt: TGTGCCAGCAGCTTAGGCGGGGGTACTGAAGCTTTCTTT; cdr3_aa: CASSLGGGTEAFF
j_call: TRBJ2-2; v_call: TRBV2; d_call: -; clone_size: -; cdr3_length: 14; cdr3_nt: TGTGCCAGCAGTGGGACTATTAACACCGGGGAGCTGTTTTTT; cdr3_aa: CASSGTINTGELFF
j_call: TRBJ1-2; v_call: TRBV10-1; d_call: -; clone_size: few; cdr3_length: 15; cdr3_nt: TGCGCCAGCTCAGCGGGGTTTGGCAACAACTATGGCTACACCTTC; cdr3_aa: CASSAGFGNNYGYTF
j_call: TRBJ2-1; v_call: TRBV5-1; d_call: -; clone_size: -; cdr3_length: 15; cdr3_nt: TGCGCCAGCAGCTTGAGGGGGGGGTTTCAGAATGAGCAGTTCTTC; cdr3_aa: CASSLRGGFQNEQFF
j_call: TRBJ1-1; v_call: TRBV7-9; d_call: TRBD1; clone_size: -; cdr3_length: 17; cdr3_nt: TGTGCCAGCCTCGCGCCTGGGACAGGGAAAATGAACACTGAAGCTTTCTTT; cdr3_aa: CASLAPGTGKMNTEAFF
j_call: TRBJ1-2; v_call: TRBV14; d_call: -; clone_size: once; cdr3_length: 13; cdr3_nt: TGTGCCAGCAGCCAAGATCGGTCCTATGGCTACACCTTC; cdr3_aa: CASSQDRSYGYTF
j_call: TRBJ1-2; v_call: TRBV9; d_call: -; clone_size: few; cdr3_length: 10; cdr3_nt: TGTGCCAGCCCCCTCCCTGGCTACACCTTC; cdr3_aa: CASPLPGYTF
j_call: TRBJ2-7; v_call: TRBV27; d_call: TRBD2; clone_size: -; cdr3_length: 16; cdr3_nt: TGTGCCAGCAGTTTGGTGCCGGCTAGCGGGATCTACGAGCAGTACTTC; cdr3_aa: CASSLVPASGIYEQYF
j_call: TRBJ2-3; v_call: TRBV4-2; d_call: -; clone_size: -; cdr3_length: 15; cdr3_nt: TGTGCCAGCAGCCAAGATGCGCAGGGCGGTTATACGCAGTATTTT; cdr3_aa: CASSQDAQGGYTQYF
j_call: TRBJ2-7; v_call: TRBV10-3; d_call: TRBD2; clone_size: once; cdr3_length: 21; cdr3_nt: TGTGCCATCAGTGAAGGACTAGCGGGAGCCCCGGGGTCCTTTGCCCCCTACGAGCAGTACTTC; cdr3_aa: CAISEGLAGAPGSFAPYEQYF
j_call: TRBJ1-2; v_call: TRBV30; d_call: -; clone_size: -; cdr3_length: 14; cdr3_nt: TGTGCCTGGAGTTTAGACAGGTTTAACTATGGCTACACCTTC; cdr3_aa: CAWSLDRFNYGYTF
j_call: TRBJ2-5; v_call: TRBV9; d_call: -; clone_size: -; cdr3_length: 14; cdr3_nt: TGTGCCAGCAGCGGAGGAAGCGGATGGGAGACCCAGTACTTC; cdr3_aa: CASSGGSGWETQYF
j_call: TRBJ2-5; v_call: TRBV7-3; d_call: TRBD2; clone_size: -; cdr3_length: 19; cdr3_nt: TGTGCCAGCAGCTTAATGGGGACTAGCGGGGGGATGTACCAAGAGACCCAGTACTTC; cdr3_aa: CASSLMGTSGGMYQETQYF
j_call: TRBJ2-7; v_call: TRBV13; d_call: TRBD2; clone_size: -; cdr3_length: 13; cdr3_nt: TGTGCCAGCAGCTTACACGGGGGGTACGAGCAGTACTTC; cdr3_aa: CASSLHGGYEQYF
j_call: TRBJ2-3; v_call: TRBV2; d_call: -; clone_size: once; cdr3_length: 15; cdr3_nt: TGTGCCAGCAGTCCGGTTATGGTTACCACAGATACGCAGTATTTT; cdr3_aa: CASSPVMVTTDTQYF
j_call: TRBJ2-1; v_call: TRBV6-1; d_call: TRBD1; clone_size: -; cdr3_length: 15; cdr3_nt: TGTGCCAGCAGTGCGCAGGACAGGGCTGGCGATGAGCAGTTCTTC; cdr3_aa: CASSAQDRAGDEQFF
j_call: TRBJ1-3; v_call: TRBV9; d_call: -; clone_size: -; cdr3_length: 14; cdr3_nt: TGTGCCAGCAGCGTAGAGAGCTCTGGAAACACCATATATTTT; cdr3_aa: CASSVESSGNTIYF
j_call: TRBJ1-2; v_call: TRBV30; d_call: TRBD1; clone_size: -; cdr3_length: 15; cdr3_nt: TGTGCCTGGAGTGACGGGGGGGACAGTGCCTATGGCTACACCTTC; cdr3_aa: CAWSDGGDSAYGYTF
j_call: TRBJ2-7; v_call: TRBV27; d_call: -; clone_size: -; cdr3_length: 13; cdr3_nt: TGTGCCAGCAGTCTTGGGCCTACCTACGAGCAGTACTTC; cdr3_aa: CASSLGPTYEQYF
j_call: TRBJ1-2; v_call: TRBV6-4; d_call: -; clone_size: -; cdr3_length: 16; cdr3_nt: TGTGCCAGCAGTGACTCAATGCGCGGAGTCAACTATGGCTACACCTTC; cdr3_aa: CASSDSMRGVNYGYTF
j_call: TRBJ1-2; v_call: TRBV29-1; d_call: -; clone_size: -; cdr3_length: 10; cdr3_nt: TGCAGCGTTTGGAGGGACGGGAACACCTTC; cdr3_aa: CSVWRDGNTF
j_call: TRBJ2-7; v_call: TRBV14; d_call: -; clone_size: -; cdr3_length: 14; cdr3_nt: TGTGCCAGCAGCCCCACAGGAGATATCTACGAGCAGTACTTC; cdr3_aa: CASSPTGDIYEQYF
j_call: TRBJ1-1; v_call: TRBV4-2; d_call: TRBD1; clone_size: -; cdr3_length: 16; cdr3_nt: TGTGCCAGCAGTCAGACCCGGGACAGGGTGAGGGGTGAAGCTTTCTTT; cdr3_aa: CASSQTRDRVRGEAFF
j_call: TRBJ2-1; v_call: TRBV30; d_call: -; clone_size: -; cdr3_length: 11; cdr3_nt: TGTGCCTGGAGTGTTGCGGGCCCTCAGTTCTTC; cdr3_aa: CAWSVAGPQFF
j_call: TRBJ1-2; v_call: TRBV27; d_call: -; clone_size: -; cdr3_length: 17; cdr3_nt: TGTGCCAGCAGTTTATCCCTCCTCAGGGCCTCCTCGGGTGGCTACACCTTC; cdr3_aa: CASSLSLLRASSGGYTF
j_call: TRBJ2-7; v_call: TRBV29-1; d_call: -; clone_size: -; cdr3_length: 11; cdr3_nt: TGCAGCGTTGAAGCGGGGTACGAGCAGTACTTC; cdr3_aa: CSVEAGYEQYF
j_call: TRBJ2-1; v_call: TRBV9; d_call: -; clone_size: -; cdr3_length: 14; cdr3_nt: TGTGCCAGCAGCAGGGACTTTTCGCAGAATGAGCAGTTCTTC; cdr3_aa: CASSRDFSQNEQFF